Shown below are 8 T cell receptor beta chains from a single sample sequenced in a study of blood T cell repertoires in COVID-19. Here immunoSEQ multiplex PCR was the method, and the copy in TCRdb shows in-frame clones only, minus some. Seen here are 150,000 to 200,000 clones, roughly 76% observed once, and the top ten hold 9.5% to 15%. Sample: peripheral blood. The receptor source for this set is an elderly woman with COVID-19, enrolled during active disease.

This clone appeared once. V usage is TRBV6-2 or TRBV6-3 and J usage is TRBJ2-1, with TRBD2 as a possible D gene (6 bases). V dropped 5 bases and J dropped 6 bases, with 17 bases sitting between them. This CDR3 region has 15 residues. Per germline, CDR1 MNHEY and CDR2 SVGEGT. The CDR3 protein is CASSGAASGVNEQFF. CDR3 nucleotide sequence: TGTGCCAGCAGTGGGGCGGCGTCGGGGGTCAATGAGCAGTTCTTC.

The chain is built from TRBV6-2 or TRBV6-3 and TRBJ2-1; D gene ambiguous. Deletions cut 0 bases from V and 10 bases from J, with 10 bases between. This CDR3 has 13 amino acids. The germline V gene encodes CDR1 MNHEY and CDR2 SVGEGT. CDR3 loop: CASSYSAVREQFF. The CDR3 DNA follows: TGTGCCAGCAGTTACTCTGCCGTACGGGAGCAGTTCTTC.

This chain connects TRBV7-2 to TRBJ2-1; TRBD2 agrees at 7 bases. The CDR3 consists of 14 residues. The V segment lost 6 bases and the J segment 9 bases; nucleotides outside the gene matches: 11. CDR1 is SGHTA and CDR2 is FQGNSA in the germline V gene. The CDR3 loop reads CASRAGLGAGEQFF. CDR3 nucleotide sequence: TGTGCCAGCAGGGCCGGACTAGGGGCGGGTGAGCAGTTCTTC.

This chain links TRBV6-5 with TRBJ1-3; 8 bases are a match to TRBD1. The CDR3 extends over 15 amino acids. Germline V gene lookup returns CDR1 MNHEY and CDR2 SVGAGI. The trim removed 4 bases at V and 4 bases at J, leaving 6 bases unmatched. CDR3 in DNA: TGTGCCAGCAGTTGGGGCAGGGGGCGCGGAAACACCATATATTTT. Protein: CASSWGRGRGNTIYF.

The rearrangement links TRBV5-1 to TRBJ1-5; 8 bases line up with TRBD1. V trimming: 4 bases; J trimming: 5 bases; junction bases outside the gene matches: 5. The V gene's germline CDR1 is SGHRS and CDR2 YFSETQ. This CDR3 contains 14 residues. The DNA of the CDR3 is TGCGCCAGCAGCGCATCAGGGGGCTATCAGCCCCAGCATTTT. Translating it yields CASSASGGYQPQHF.

The V and J genes are TRBV19 and TRBJ2-3; 9 nucleotides line up with TRBD2. The CDR3 length is 17 residues. The J segment lost 1 base and the V segment lost 6 bases, leaving 11 bases of the junction unmatched. In germline, CDR1 is LNHDA, CDR2 SQIVND (reference sequence). The CDR3 is CASRGLRLAEGTDTQYF. The CDR3 DNA follows: TGTGCCAGTAGGGGTCTAAGACTAGCGGAGGGCACAGATACGCAGTATTTT. Filled out from reference TRBV19 and TRBJ2-3, the complete variable domain reads DGGITQSPKYLFRKEGQNVTLSCEQNLNHDAMYWYRQDPGQGLRLIYYSQIVNDFQKGDIAEGYSVSREKKESFPLTVTSAQKNPTAFYLCASRGLRLAEGTDTQYFGPGTRLTVL.

V gene TRBV6-5 combines with J gene TRBJ1-1, with unresolved D. Trimming took off 2 bases at V and 5 bases at J, with 12 bases between the two ends. This CDR3 contains 14 residues. The germline CDR1 and CDR2 sequences are MNHEY and SVGAGI. The CDR3 is CASSYRRVGTEAFF. In nucleotides, the CDR3 is TGTGCCAGCAGTTACAGGAGGGTAGGTACTGAAGCTTTCTTT.

V gene TRBV7-6 combines with J gene TRBJ2-3; the D gene is possibly TRBD2 (6 bases). Trimming removed 5 bases from V and 5 bases from J, with 8 bases in between. Germline CDR1 is SGHVS and CDR2 is FNYEAQ. This CDR3 is 12 amino acids long. In DNA form, the CDR3 reads TGTGCCAGCAGCCCGGGGGTAGATACGCAGTATTTT. The encoded protein is CASSPGVDTQYF.